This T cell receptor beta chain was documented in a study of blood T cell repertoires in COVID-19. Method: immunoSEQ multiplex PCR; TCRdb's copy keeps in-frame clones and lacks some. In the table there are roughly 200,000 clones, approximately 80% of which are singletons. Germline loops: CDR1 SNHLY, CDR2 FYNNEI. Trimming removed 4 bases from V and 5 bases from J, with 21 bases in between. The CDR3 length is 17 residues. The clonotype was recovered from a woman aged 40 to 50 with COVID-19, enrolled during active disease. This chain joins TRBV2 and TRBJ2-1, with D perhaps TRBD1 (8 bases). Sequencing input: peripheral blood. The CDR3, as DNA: TGTGCCAGCAGTGGGACAGGGTTGGGGCGGGGGCACAATGAGCAGTTCTTC. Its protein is CASSGTGLGRGHNEQFF.